The source of this TCR beta chain is a study of tumor-infiltrating lymphocytes in primary liver carcinoma. The CDR3 consists of 15 residues. Germline V gene lookup returns CDR1 MDHEN and CDR2 SYDVKM. Study results and caveats: Overlap between tumor regions exceeded overlap of tumor with adjacent tissue or blood. Tumors had a significantly higher top-250-clone fraction than blood (p = 0.039).

Turning to this clonotype: As yet, its antigen is unknown. At one end, the junction sequence differs from germline, possibly due to a read error.

Unsorted bulk tissue of roughly 18-31 mg yielded co-extracted RNA and DNA. Resection treated the patients' primary liver carcinoma. Using a constant-region primer together with ProtoScript II reverse transcriptase, TCR beta cDNA was made from approximately 0.55 ug of total RNA. ARM-PCR was slightly modified, and three nested multiplex PCR rounds with it gave rise to the TCR beta libraries. Researchers ran the first two PCR rounds for roughly 11 cycles each with TRBV1-TRBV30 forward primers and a C-beta reverse primer. One entry per CDR3 protein, called by TCRdb with MiXCR from the multiplex PCR reads. The sample gives tens of thousands of distinct CDR3 sequences, about three quarters of which show up once; about a fifth is in the top ten.

This TCR came from a man in his forties with primary liver carcinoma and hepatitis B virus infection. The genes are TRBV28 and TRBJ2-7; D is possibly TRBD2 (6 bases). Material: liver tumor tissue from sampling region 2. Subset described: tumor region T2, inferior pole. This CDR3 reads CAGSSHGWDSYEQYF. The DNA for the CDR3 is TGTGCCGGCAGTTCCCACGGGTGGGACTCTTACGAGCAGTACTTC.